This record covers a single TCR beta chain. The record originates from a study of blood T cell repertoires in COVID-19. Study details: The United States, Italy and Spain provided the acute and convalescent COVID-19 samples. From T cells, B-cell-depleted T cells, or PBMCs came the material, which was cDNA or gDNA.

In the source study's methods: Amplification from reference gene primers served as the basis for estimated nucleated cell counts. Profiling relied on immunoSEQ multiplex PCR, and the TCRdb table lists in-frame clones only, not all of them. V and J calls plus clone size are reproduced from that table; the DNA served to infer D and trimming. This sample has about 81,000 clones; around 91% occur once, and the top ten carry 1.9%. J gave up 0 bases and V 6 bases, and 3 bases lay outside the gene matches. The germline V gene has CDR1 SNHLY and CDR2 FYNNEI. CDR3 length: 15 residues. This TCR derives from a woman aged 50 to 60 in a cohort sampled during active COVID-19. The sequenced sample was peripheral blood. The chain is built from TRBV2 and TRBJ1-5; 9 positions match TRBD1. In DNA form, the CDR3 reads TGTGCCAGCAGGGAGACAGGGGGTAGCAATCAGCCCCAGCATTTT. This sequence encodes CASRETGGSNQPQHF.